The rows below give T cell receptor beta chains drawn from one sample of a study of human T cells and chemical hapten exposure. TCRdb passed the RACE reads through MiXCR, listing each CDR3 protein once. The table includes approximately 80,000 distinct CDR3 sequences, 8% to 13% detected once. Specimen: whole blood, collected in connection with sensitization to the hapten diphenylcyclopropenone (DPC). Source of these receptors: a woman between 45 and 60 years old with alopecia areata. Some clones in this sample may be carry-over from other donors' samples. The CDR3 runs from the conserved cysteine through the conserved F or W.

v_call: TRBV29-1
cdr3_aa: CSVIQGAGGAKNIQYF

v_call: TRBV11-2
cdr3_aa: CASSLTSGHYNEQFF

v_call: TRBV30
cdr3_aa: CAWRPGQGGGSTEAFF

v_call: TRBV13
cdr3_aa: CASSYVTGTGANVLTF

v_call: TRBV15
cdr3_aa: CATSSEAYNSPLHF

v_call: TRBV29-1
cdr3_aa: CSVKGARSEQYF

v_call: TRBV15
cdr3_aa: CATSRDRIMNTEAFF

v_call: TRBV3-2
cdr3_aa: CASIPQRQVYEQYF

v_call: TRBV20-1
cdr3_aa: CSASRGQKRQPQHF

v_call: TRBV5-1
cdr3_aa: CASSLEGLVDRQFF

v_call: TRBV18
cdr3_aa: CASSSQGAKYEKLFF

v_call: TRBV20-1
cdr3_aa: CSAKEGRYEQYF

v_call: TRBV20-1
cdr3_aa: CSARVAGGPYEQFF

v_call: TRBV12-3/TRBV12-4
cdr3_aa: CASSQLGWETQYF

v_call: TRBV14
cdr3_aa: CASSHLRGRALYNEQFF

v_call: TRBV6-6
cdr3_aa: CASSQRTLEPSEQYF

v_call: TRBV29-1
cdr3_aa: CSVESLGLAGELFF

v_call: TRBV12-3/TRBV12-4
cdr3_aa: CASNSGRLKETQYF

v_call: TRBV20-1
cdr3_aa: CSARETGRNTEAFF

v_call: TRBV7-2
cdr3_aa: CASSLESRNEQFF

v_call: TRBV5-4
cdr3_aa: CASSYPQARGETQYF

v_call: TRBV19
cdr3_aa: CASSIGLGNEQFF

v_call: TRBV7-2
cdr3_aa: CASSFFGTKLDNEQFF

v_call: TRBV20-1
cdr3_aa: CSAGRQGGNTEAFF

v_call: TRBV12-3/TRBV12-4
cdr3_aa: CASIPRREKYNEQFF